This entry lists 10 T cell receptor beta chains sequenced from one sample in a study of blood T cell repertoires in COVID-19. The assay was immunoSEQ multiplex PCR, and TCRdb's table has in-frame clones only and misses some. Among 150,000 to 190,000 clones listed, 70% to 85% were seen once. Input material: peripheral blood. These receptors all stem from a woman in her fifties or sixties with acute or convalescent COVID-19.

The chain links TRBV5-5 to TRBJ2-7; 10 nucleotides match TRBD2. From germline, CDR1 is SGHKS and CDR2 YYEKEE (reference sequence). The J segment lost 5 bases and the V segment lost 0 bases, leaving 8 bases of the junction unmatched. The CDR3 extends over 16 amino acids. The CDR3 nucleotides are TGTGCCAGCAGCTTGGCCAAACTAGCGGGAACGGACGAGCAGTACTTC. Translated, it gives CASSLAKLAGTDEQYF.

The J gene is TRBJ2-2, the V gene TRBV19, with 7 bases fitting TRBD2. Germline loops: CDR1 LNHDA, CDR2 SQIVND (reference sequence). The CDR3 sequence is 18 residues long. V lost 4 bases to trimming and J lost 1 base; unmatched junction nucleotides: 12. The CDR3 reads CASSNAAGRPLNTGELFF. DNA for the CDR3: TGTGCCAGTAGTAATGCAGCGGGGCGACCCCTGAACACCGGGGAGCTGTTTTTT.

The chain employs TRBV4-1 and TRBJ2-4, with 9 bases lining up with TRBD1. The CDR3 is 16 residues long. Germline loops: CDR1 MGHRA, CDR2 YSYEKL. The V and J ends lost 6 bases and 7 bases, in that order; junction bases with no gene match: 13. CDR3 in amino acids: CASRDHTGGAKNIQYF. In DNA, the CDR3 is TGCGCCAGCAGGGACCACACAGGGGGCGCGAAGAACATTCAGTACTTC.

The J gene is TRBJ2-2, the V gene TRBV4-3; TRBD2 agrees at 12 bases. This CDR3 comprises 16 residues. Germline values: CDR1 LGHNA, CDR2 YSLEER. The ends lost 3 bases at V and 9 bases at J; junction bases unmatched: 8. The chain's CDR3 is CASSQGSSGGARELFF. CDR3 bases: TGCGCCAGCAGCCAGGGATCTAGCGGGGGGGCCCGGGAGCTGTTTTTT.

The chain recombines TRBV27 with TRBJ1-1, with 8 bases matching TRBD1. V shed 6 bases, J shed 1 base, and the junction held 4 bases outside the gene matches. CDR3 length: 14 amino acids. Germline V gives CDR1 MNHEY, CDR2 SMNVEV (reference sequence). The CDR3 protein is CASRPGTGNTEAFF. The CDR3 DNA sequence: TGTGCCAGCAGACCCGGGACAGGGAACACTGAAGCTTTCTTT.

The CDR3 sequence is CASSTGGTTNTGELFF. CDR3 DNA sequence: TGTGCCAGTAGTACCGGGGGAACCACGAACACCGGGGAGCTGTTTTTT. The chain is built from TRBV19 and TRBJ2-2; tentative D call: TRBD2 (6 bases). Germline CDR1 LNHDA, CDR2 SQIVND (reference sequence). V was pared by 4 bases and J by 0 bases, with 12 bases between. CDR3 length equals 16 residues.

This chain connects TRBV5-1 to TRBJ1-5; a weak D match, TRBD1 (5 bases). This CDR3 region has 16 residues. Trimming shortened V by 0 bases and J by 4 bases, and 14 bases separated the two germline ends. Per the germline V gene, CDR1 is SGHRS and CDR2 is YFSETQ. CDR3 in DNA: TGCGCCAGCAGCTTGGGTCAGGGCCAGAGGAATCAGCCCCAGCATTTT. This translates into CASSLGQGQRNQPQHF.

This clone was observed once. The chain joins TRBV24-1 to TRBJ2-3; 13 bases agree with TRBD2. Germline values: CDR1 KGHDR, CDR2 SFDVKD. The CDR3 loop spans 16 amino acids. With V trimmed by 9 bases and J by 1 base, 6 bases remained unmatched. The CDR3 here is CATSTSGGRGTDTQYF. Here the CDR3 DNA reads TGTGCCACCTCGACTAGCGGGGGGAGGGGCACAGATACGCAGTATTTT.

J is TRBJ1-2 and V is TRBV7-8, with 10 bases aligning to TRBD1. This CDR3 has 17 amino acids. With 5 bases clipped from V and 4 bases from J, the junction kept 13 bases outside the gene matches. In germline, CDR1 is SGHVS, CDR2 FQNEAQ. The CDR3 spells CASSTTGGAGTIYGYTF. The CDR3 coding sequence is TGTGCCAGCAGCACGACAGGGGGCGCAGGAACCATCTATGGCTACACCTTC. The full variable domain, in which reference TRBV7-8 and TRBJ1-2 provide the parts outside the CDR3, is GAGVSQSPRYKVAKRGQDVALRCDPISGHVSLFWYQQALGQGPEFLTYFQNEAQLDKSGLPSDRFFAERPEGSVSTLKIQRTQQEDSAVYLCASSTTGGAGTIYGYTFGSGTRLTVV.

The chain has TRBV29-1 and TRBJ1-1; perhaps TRBD1 as D (5 bases). Germline values: CDR1 SQVTM, CDR2 ANQGSEA. V was trimmed by 7 bases and J by 4 bases, leaving 13 bases between them. CDR3 length: 12 amino acids. DNA for the CDR3: TGCAGCGCTCGGCAGGGTGGCACTGAAGCTTTCTTT. It translates to CSARQGGTEAFF.